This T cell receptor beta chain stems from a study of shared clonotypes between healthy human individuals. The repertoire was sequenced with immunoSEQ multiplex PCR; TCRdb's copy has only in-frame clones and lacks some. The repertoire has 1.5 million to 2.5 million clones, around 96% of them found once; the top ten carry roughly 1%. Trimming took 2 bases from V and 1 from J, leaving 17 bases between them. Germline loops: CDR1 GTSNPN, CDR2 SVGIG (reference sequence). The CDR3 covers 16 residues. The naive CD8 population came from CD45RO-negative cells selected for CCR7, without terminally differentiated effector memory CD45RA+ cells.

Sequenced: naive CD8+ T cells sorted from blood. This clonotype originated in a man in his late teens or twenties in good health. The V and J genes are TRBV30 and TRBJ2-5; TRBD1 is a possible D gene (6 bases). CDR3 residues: CAWSTRTVDFQETQYF. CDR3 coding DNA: TGTGCCTGGAGTACAAGGACAGTCGACTTCCAAGAGACCCAGTACTTC.